This T cell receptor (beta chain) comes out of a study of radiation and T cells in renal cell carcinoma. Assay: immunoSEQ multiplex PCR; the TCRdb copy retains only in-frame clones and omits some. The sample shows about 49,000 clones, approximately 80% of them seen only once. Time point defined: baseline pretreatment blood. As to treatment: 15 Gy SBRT to primary tumor, nephrectomy 4 weeks later. Clear cell pathology was present in this patient's renal cell carcinoma. CDR3 length: 15 amino acids. V lost 1 base and J lost 4; bases outside the gene matches: 3. Germline V gives CDR1 LGHNA, CDR2 YNFKEQ. Material: blood, obtained from a patient whose treatment included radiotherapy and nephrectomy. This chain links TRBV4-2 with TRBJ1-4, with 7 positions matching TRBD1. The receptor's source is a woman aged 70 to 79 with renal cell carcinoma. CDR3 residues: CASSQGQGDNEKLFF. CDR3 nucleotides: TGTGCCAGCAGCCAAGGACAGGGAGATAATGAAAAACTGTTTTTT.